This T cell receptor (beta chain) is from a study of T cell repertoires in cytomegalovirus infection. Study summary: It can be stated that public TCR beta signatures indicated CMV infection as well as a matching HLA type.

TCRdb reprocessed the reads with MiXCR, giving one entry per CDR3 protein. The sample has fewer than 250,000 distinct CDR3 sequences; approximately 13% are singletons. This clonotype showed up many times. Germline loops: CDR1 MNHNS, CDR2 SASEGT. Losses at the gene ends were 7 bases for V and 4 bases for J; bases not matched to a gene: 9. The CDR3 contains 15 residues. This sequence joins TRBV6-1 and TRBJ1-5; 8 bases line up with TRBD1. The sample was PBMCs. The origin of this receptor is a human donor in good health (CMV status not recorded). Some clones in this sample may be carry-over from other donors' samples. CDR3 nucleotide sequence: TGTGCCAGCACCCCGGGAAGGACAGGGAATCAGCCCCAGCATTTT. It translates to CASTPGRTGNQPQHF.